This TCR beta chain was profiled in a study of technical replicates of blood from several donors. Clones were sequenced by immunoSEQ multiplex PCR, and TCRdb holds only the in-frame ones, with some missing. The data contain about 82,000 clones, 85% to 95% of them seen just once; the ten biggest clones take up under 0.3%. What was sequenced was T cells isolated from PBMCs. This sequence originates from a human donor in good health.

Written as DNA, the CDR3 is TGTGCCAGCAGTTTTGGGCTCCCCTACGAGCAGTACTTC. Residues: CASSFGLPYEQYF. The V and J genes are TRBV27 and TRBJ2-7, with D unclear. The germline gives CDR1 MNHEY, CDR2 SMNVEV (reference sequence). Trimming took 3 bases from V and 2 from J, leaving 8 bases between them. The CDR3 spans 13 residues.